Below, one T cell receptor (beta chain) is given with its context. Its antigen target is currently unknown. Base qualities are missing; no much larger clone stands one base away. From its cysteine to its phenylalanine, the CDR3 spans 15 amino acids. The DNA shown is the 45-base CDR3, in frame from base 1. Trimming removed 1 base from V and 5 bases from J; the gene matches leave 6 bases unexplained. CDR1 and CDR2 are read off the germline V gene as KGHSH and LQKENI. This specimen comes from a study of T cells after yellow fever vaccination (dated by TCRdb to the late 2010s). Concerning the study at large: Libraries from fractions with low cell numbers were prepared with the SMART-Seq v4 Ultra Low Input RNA kit. Blood was collected at multiple timepoints before and after primary and secondary immunization, and bulk PBMC replicates and cell subsets were isolated. To follow T-cell clones before and after both primary and booster YFV17D yellow fever vaccination, bulk TCR alpha and beta repertoires underwent longitudinal sequencing. Two healthy male donors, one aged 18 to 29 and one aged 30 to 40 years, were included in the cohort. The paper as a whole reports these results and caveats: Computational filtering was required because FACS-sorted repertoires could contain abundant contaminating clonotypes from the bulk population. The study included only a couple of donors, which limits how far the findings can be generalized. Most clones expanded after primary vaccination were re-detected after the booster (around 96% of CD4 and roughly 85% of CD8), suggesting broad memory maintenance. A small fraction of clonotypes showed up in both the CD4 and CD8 compartments, probably as a result of convergent recombination. The secondary T-cell response was weaker than the primary response but faster, peaking on day 5 instead of day 15.

TCR cDNA was synthesized by 5'RACE template switching, through which a universal primer site and unique molecular identifiers were introduced. Priming of cDNA synthesis was performed from both the TCR alpha and TCR beta constant segments. Libraries were amplified in two PCR steps, with sample barcodes and sequencing adapters added in the second step. Sequencing of libraries was performed on Illumina HiSeq 2500 (2x100 bp) or NovaSeq (2x150 bp). In the source study's methods: MIGEC was used to demultiplex reads and collapse the reads into UMI consensus sequences, and MiXCR was used for V(D)J alignment. Vaccine-responding clonotypes were defined with edgeR using replicate PBMC samples, requiring FDR below 0.01 and a log2 fold change above 5 up to day 15. Bulk clonotypes were assigned CD4 or CD8 identity according to which sequenced CD4 or CD8 repertoire held them at higher abundance. TCRdb redid the processing of the public reads, applying fastp at Q25 and MiXCR, and retained in-frame beta chains. Rows with one shared CDR3 protein collapse into an entry with the most common genes and DNA. These V and J calls rely on TCRdb rather than the paper's analysis. The sample table lists more than 350,000 distinct CDR3 sequences, roughly 11% of them with a count of one. Around 18% of the sample is in the top ten clones.

The sample's treatment or condition label is to be understood as: live attenuated yellow fever vaccine strain. Two biological replicates of bulk PBMCs were collected at each blood-draw timepoint. PBMCs were isolated from peripheral blood using a standard Ficoll-Paque protocol. RNA was extracted with TriZol from bulk PBMCs, CD4 and CD8 fractions, and dextramer-positive and dextramer-negative fractions. This chain joins TRBV18 to TRBJ2-7; TRBD1 fits 9 bases in the junction. The sequence derives from a man aged 18 to 35 who received the YFV17D yellow fever vaccine. The material was PBMCs, obtained on the day of the first yellow fever vaccination. The CDR3 reads CASSPRTGGENEQYF. At the DNA level, the sequence is TGTGCCAGCTCACCACGCACAGGGGGCGAAAACGAGCAGTACTTC.